Sequencing of this T cell receptor beta chain was carried out in a study of OX40 agonist ivuxolimab in advanced cancers. The overall study: Of mixed ages from about 20 to 90 and averaging around 60 years, the group was roughly 85% male.

The data were produced by immunoSEQ multiplex PCR, yet TCRdb's version contains in-frame clones alone and is incomplete. The sample has about 69,000 clones, approximately 90% seen once. CDR3 length: 15 amino acids. Trimming left V 0 bases short and J 0 bases short, with 9 bases between. Germline V lookup: CDR1 KGHSH, CDR2 LQKENI. The input for sequencing was CD4+ or CD8+ T cells sorted from blood, taken in a trial of the OX40 agonist ivuxolimab. The origin of this receptor is an adult with an advanced solid tumor such as melanoma, head and neck, liver or kidney cancer. The V gene is TRBV18, the J gene TRBJ2-7; D is unclear. The CDR3 DNA follows: TGTGCCAGCTCACCACCGCGGCGGAGCTCCTACGAGCAGTACTTC. Encoded protein: CASSPPRRSSYEQYF.